One and the same sample provided the 10 T cell receptor beta chains below, sequenced in a study of blood T cell repertoires in COVID-19. Profiled with immunoSEQ multiplex PCR; TCRdb holds only in-frame clones, not every one. The sample includes about 160,000 clones, over 85% of them seen just once. Sequenced: peripheral blood. These receptors all stem from a woman aged 45-60 years with acute or convalescent COVID-19.

The J gene is TRBJ2-7, the V gene TRBV24-1, with D maybe TRBD2 (5 bases). Looked up from germline, CDR1 is KGHDR and CDR2 is SFDVKD. The CDR3 has 10 amino acids. This CDR3 is CARGSYEQYF. The CDR3 DNA sequence: TGTGCGAGAGGGTCCTACGAGCAGTACTTC.

The genes are TRBV5-1 and TRBJ1-1; D gene uncertain. The CDR3 is 14 residues long. CDR1 and CDR2 from the germline V gene are SGHRS and YFSETQ. The V end lost 5 bases, the J end lost 4 bases, and 15 bases lay between the germline ends. The CDR3 region is CASRVSLEGTEAFF. DNA of the CDR3: TGCGCCAGCAGGGTTTCGCTGGAGGGCACTGAAGCTTTCTTT.

The chain has TRBV27 and TRBJ2-1; tentative D call: TRBD2 (5 bases). The CDR3 extends over 14 amino acids. V was cut by 2 bases and J by 8 bases, with 13 bases left in between. Germline V gene data show CDR1 as MNHEY and CDR2 as SMNVEV (reference sequence). The CDR3 DNA follows: TGTGCCAGCAGTTTACGGGAAAGCCGCGATGAGCAGTTCTTC. This codes for CASSLRESRDEQFF.

V is TRBV6-2 or TRBV6-3 and J is TRBJ2-3; 9 nucleotides agree with TRBD1. The length of the CDR3 is 17 residues. Germline V CDR1 and CDR2: MNHEY, SVGEGT. V was clipped by 2 bases and J by 6 bases; unmatched bases: 12. The CDR3 reads CASSYIPGTGLMDTQYF. Written as DNA, the CDR3 is TGTGCCAGCAGTTACATTCCCGGGACAGGGTTGATGGATACGCAGTATTTT.

The V call is TRBV7-9, the J call TRBJ2-5, with D tentatively TRBD2 (7 bases). V lost 4 bases, J lost 4 bases, and 19 bases lay in between. The germline V gene has CDR1 SEHNR and CDR2 FQNEAQ (reference sequence). The CDR3 covers 16 residues. The CDR3 DNA reads TGTGCCAGCAGCTCCCGGCGCGGGGGCCGGGGAGAGACCCAGTACTTC. It is translated as CASSSRRGGRGETQYF.

The chain uses TRBV19 and TRBJ2-3; 12 positions agree with TRBD2. J was trimmed by 6 bases and V by 2 bases; bases with no gene match: 9. This CDR3 contains 17 residues. Germline CDR1 LNHDA, CDR2 SQIVND (reference sequence). CDR3 bases: TGTGCCAGTAGTATATCGGCTAGCGGGGGGGCATGGGATACGCAGTATTTT. Protein sequence: CASSISASGGAWDTQYF.

This clone was seen a single time. The chain links TRBV19 to TRBJ1-4; D gene uncertain. CDR1 and CDR2 from the germline V gene are LNHDA and SQIVND (reference sequence). Trimming left V 5 bases short and J 7 bases short, with 20 bases between. This CDR3 contains 16 residues. CDR3 amino acids: CASSSPPQQLFEKLFF. The CDR3 DNA reads as TGTGCCAGTAGTTCCCCGCCACAACAACTATTTGAAAAACTGTTTTTT.

The chain recombines TRBV24-1 with TRBJ2-4; TRBD1 might be the D (5 bases). The CDR3 consists of 14 residues. The V gene's germline CDR1 is KGHDR and CDR2 SFDVKD. Deletions cut 4 bases from V and 3 bases from J, with 9 bases between. DNA for the CDR3: TGTGCCACCAGTGAGCAGGGCGGCAAAAACATTCAGTACTTC. It specifies CATSEQGGKNIQYF.

This clone came up a few times. The chain carries TRBV30 and TRBJ1-6; perhaps TRBD1 as D (6 bases). The CDR3 length is 16 residues. Trimming took 1 base from V and 7 from J, leaving 17 bases between them. CDR1 and CDR2 (germline): GTSNPN, SVGIG (reference sequence). The CDR3 sequence: CAWSGEAGAMNSPLHF. DNA of the CDR3: TGTGCCTGGAGTGGCGAAGCAGGGGCTATGAATTCACCCCTCCACTTT.

The V gene is TRBV19, the J gene TRBJ2-7; 9 bases map to TRBD1. The V gene's germline CDR1 is LNHDA and CDR2 SQIVND (reference sequence). CDR3 length: 15 residues. The trim removed 9 bases at V and 5 bases at J, leaving 14 bases unmatched. CDR3 coding DNA: TGTGCCAGGGCACTACAGGGGGCGGATGGGAACGAGCAGTACTTC. Protein sequence: CARALQGADGNEQYF.